A selection of T cell receptor beta chains follows, all from one sample in a study of T-cell reconstitution after alpha-beta-depleted transplantation in children. TCRdb reprocessed the PCR reads via MiXCR and lists one record per CDR3 protein. The sample includes 450,000 to 550,000 distinct CDR3 sequences, 9.5% to 12% of them seen just once. The input for sequencing was PBMCs, mostly from graft donor cells, taken 180 days after TCRalphabeta/CD19-depleted stem cell transplant. These receptors were taken from a female patient younger than 10 who had a stem cell transplant for aplastic anemia, so the T cells may come from the graft donor. Both conserved end residues are part of each CDR3. A D gene is named only where the DNA matches it firmly. A row's size may be missing; if present it is once, few, many or a size class.

d_gene: TRBD1; v_gene: TRBV5-1; j_gene: TRBJ1-1; abundance: few; CDR3nt: TGCGCCAGCAGCCAATCGACAGGGCTGAACACTGAAGCTTTCTTT; CDR3aa: CASSQSTGLNTEAFF
d_gene: TRBD1; v_gene: TRBV5-1; j_gene: TRBJ1-2; abundance: few; CDR3nt: TGCGCCAGCAGCTGGGGGTCCGGACAGGGCAGCTATGGCTACACCTTC; CDR3aa: CASSWGSGQGSYGYTF
d_gene: TRBD1; v_gene: TRBV28; j_gene: TRBJ1-3; abundance: few; CDR3nt: TGTGCCAGCAGTTTCGGGACAGCTTTAAACACCATATATTTT; CDR3aa: CASSFGTALNTIYF
d_gene: NA; v_gene: TRBV5-4; j_gene: TRBJ2-5; abundance: few; CDR3nt: TGTGCCAGCAGCTTGGACACACGGGAGGAGACCCAGTACTTC; CDR3aa: CASSLDTREETQYF
d_gene: TRBD2; v_gene: TRBV7-4; j_gene: TRBJ2-5; abundance: few; CDR3nt: TGTGCCAGCAGCCTTGGGGCTAGCGGGGGTCTTGAGACCCAGTACTTC; CDR3aa: CASSLGASGGLETQYF
d_gene: NA; v_gene: TRBV27; j_gene: TRBJ1-2; abundance: few; CDR3nt: TGTGCCAGCAGTGCCGGGACGCACCATGGCTACACCTTC; CDR3aa: CASSAGTHHGYTF
d_gene: TRBD2; v_gene: TRBV7-9; j_gene: TRBJ2-3; abundance: many; CDR3nt: TGTGCCAGCAGCTCCGGGACTAGCGTCACAGATACGCAGTATTTT; CDR3aa: CASSSGTSVTDTQYF
d_gene: TRBD2; v_gene: TRBV12-3/TRBV12-4; j_gene: TRBJ2-1; abundance: few; CDR3nt: TGTGCCAGCACTAGCGGGTACAATGAGCAGTTCTTC; CDR3aa: CASTSGYNEQFF
d_gene: NA; v_gene: TRBV7-9; j_gene: TRBJ2-1; abundance: few; CDR3nt: TGTGCCAGCAGCTTCCCTCCCGACTTTCCCTCCTACAATGAGCAGTTCTTC; CDR3aa: CASSFPPDFPSYNEQFF
d_gene: NA; v_gene: TRBV15; j_gene: TRBJ2-4; abundance: few; CDR3nt: TGTGCCACCAGCAGAGGGTGGGACCCCGTAGCCAAAAACATTCAGTACTTC; CDR3aa: CATSRGWDPVAKNIQYF
d_gene: NA; v_gene: TRBV12-3/TRBV12-4; j_gene: TRBJ1-5; abundance: NA; CDR3nt: TGTGCCAGCAACTCGGGACCGGCCTTATATAGCAATCAGCCCCAGCATTTT; CDR3aa: CASNSGPALYSNQPQHF
d_gene: TRBD1; v_gene: TRBV29-1; j_gene: TRBJ2-7; abundance: NA; CDR3nt: TGCAGCGTTTCCCTCAGGGGGCCTTCCTACGAGCAGTACTTC; CDR3aa: CSVSLRGPSYEQYF
d_gene: NA; v_gene: TRBV11-2; j_gene: TRBJ2-7; abundance: many; CDR3nt: TGTGCCAGCAGCTTTTCGTGGCAGTCCTACGAGCAGTACTTC; CDR3aa: CASSFSWQSYEQYF
d_gene: NA; v_gene: TRBV29-1; j_gene: TRBJ2-5; abundance: many; CDR3nt: TGCAGCGTTGAAACCAGGGGACCGCGGGAGACCCAGTACTTC; CDR3aa: CSVETRGPRETQYF
d_gene: NA; v_gene: TRBV4-3; j_gene: TRBJ2-5; abundance: few; CDR3nt: TGCGCCAGCAGCCAAGATGGGAAATCTCAAGAGACCCAGTACTTC; CDR3aa: CASSQDGKSQETQYF
d_gene: TRBD2; v_gene: TRBV12-3/TRBV12-4; j_gene: TRBJ2-1; abundance: NA; CDR3nt: TGTGACAGCAGACTTGAAACTAGCGGTAGGAATGAGCAGTTCTTC; CDR3aa: CDSRLETSGRNEQFF
d_gene: NA; v_gene: TRBV18; j_gene: TRBJ1-6; abundance: few; CDR3nt: TGTGCCAGCTCACCCCAGGGTGATAATTCACCCCTCCACTTT; CDR3aa: CASSPQGDNSPLHF
d_gene: TRBD1; v_gene: TRBV5-1; j_gene: TRBJ1-2; abundance: NA; CDR3nt: TGCGCCAGCAGCCAGGGGACAGCCTATAGGGTGGATGGCTACACCTTC; CDR3aa: CASSQGTAYRVDGYTF
d_gene: NA; v_gene: TRBV29-1; j_gene: TRBJ1-3; abundance: many; CDR3nt: TGCAGCGTTGGGGCGGTTGGAAACACCATATATTTT; CDR3aa: CSVGAVGNTIYF
d_gene: TRBD2; v_gene: TRBV7-2; j_gene: TRBJ2-1; abundance: few; CDR3nt: TGTGCCAGCAGCTCCCGGGGGGGCCTGGATGGTGAGCAGTTCTTC; CDR3aa: CASSSRGGLDGEQFF
d_gene: TRBD1; v_gene: TRBV29-1; j_gene: TRBJ1-3; abundance: few; CDR3nt: TGCAGCGCCGGCAGGACAGGGTGGTCTGGAAACACCATATATTTT; CDR3aa: CSAGRTGWSGNTIYF
d_gene: NA; v_gene: TRBV6-2/TRBV6-3; j_gene: TRBJ2-7; abundance: few; CDR3nt: TGTGCCAGCAGTTACCCGCGGCCCCTCTACGAGCAGTACTTC; CDR3aa: CASSYPRPLYEQYF
d_gene: TRBD2; v_gene: TRBV27; j_gene: TRBJ2-7; abundance: few; CDR3nt: TGTGCCAGCAGTGGCGGGATGGGAGGGTACGAGCAGTACTTC; CDR3aa: CASSGGMGGYEQYF
d_gene: TRBD1; v_gene: TRBV12-3/TRBV12-4; j_gene: TRBJ2-1; abundance: few; CDR3nt: TGTGCCAGCAGTTTGGTAGGGGGCCCGCGGTACAATGAGCAGTTCTTC; CDR3aa: CASSLVGGPRYNEQFF
d_gene: TRBD2; v_gene: TRBV16; j_gene: TRBJ2-1; abundance: NA; CDR3nt: TGTGCCAGCAGCCAGGGGACCGCCGGGGGGGTTGAGCAGTTCTTC; CDR3aa: CASSQGTAGGVEQFF
d_gene: NA; v_gene: TRBV18; j_gene: TRBJ1-5; abundance: few; CDR3nt: TGTGCCAGCTCCCACCTATTCAATCAGCCCCAGCATTTT; CDR3aa: CASSHLFNQPQHF
d_gene: NA; v_gene: TRBV28; j_gene: TRBJ1-1; abundance: NA; CDR3nt: TGTGCCAGCAGCCGTACCCGAGGGGGAGGTTCGACTGAAGCTTTCTTT; CDR3aa: CASSRTRGGGSTEAFF
d_gene: TRBD2; v_gene: TRBV5-5; j_gene: TRBJ2-3; abundance: few; CDR3nt: TGTGCCAGCAGCTTGGGCGGGGGTGGGCCAGATACGCAGTATTTT; CDR3aa: CASSLGGGGPDTQYF
d_gene: TRBD2; v_gene: TRBV10-2; j_gene: TRBJ2-3; abundance: NA; CDR3nt: TGCGCCAGCAGTGCATACCTAGCGGTTCAAGATACGCAGTATTTT; CDR3aa: CASSAYLAVQDTQYF
d_gene: TRBD2; v_gene: TRBV7-2; j_gene: TRBJ2-5; abundance: NA; CDR3nt: TGTGCCAGCAGTCGGGCTAGCGGGATTTGGGAGACCCAGTACTTC; CDR3aa: CASSRASGIWETQYF
d_gene: TRBD1; v_gene: TRBV7-2; j_gene: TRBJ1-4; abundance: many; CDR3nt: TGTGCCAGCAGCCCTCAGACAGGGACAGGTGAAAAACTGTTTTTT; CDR3aa: CASSPQTGTGEKLFF
d_gene: TRBD1; v_gene: TRBV29-1; j_gene: TRBJ2-1; abundance: NA; CDR3nt: TGCAGCGTTGACAAGACAGGGCACAACAATGAGCAGTTCTTC; CDR3aa: CSVDKTGHNNEQFF
d_gene: NA; v_gene: TRBV12-3/TRBV12-4; j_gene: TRBJ2-3; abundance: few; CDR3nt: TGTGCCAGCAGTTTCCTTAGAGACAACCTCGGACAAGTCCGCACAGATACGCAGTATTTT; CDR3aa: CASSFLRDNLGQVRTDTQYF
d_gene: NA; v_gene: TRBV20-1; j_gene: TRBJ2-7; abundance: NA; CDR3nt: TGCAGTGCTCACCCGGAACCGTCAGGCGAGCAGTACTTC; CDR3aa: CSAHPEPSGEQYF
d_gene: NA; v_gene: TRBV7-8; j_gene: TRBJ2-5; abundance: many; CDR3nt: TGTGCCAGCAGCCACGTTCAAGGTCGGGGGGAGACCCAGTACTTC; CDR3aa: CASSHVQGRGETQYF
d_gene: NA; v_gene: TRBV12-3/TRBV12-4; j_gene: TRBJ1-4; abundance: many; CDR3nt: TGTGCCAGCACCGGACCTGCAACTAATGAAAAACTGTTTTTT; CDR3aa: CASTGPATNEKLFF
d_gene: NA; v_gene: TRBV29-1; j_gene: TRBJ2-1; abundance: NA; CDR3nt: TGCAGCGTCAAAGCCTGGGTGGCCTACAATGAGCAGTTCTTC; CDR3aa: CSVKAWVAYNEQFF
d_gene: NA; v_gene: TRBV7-9; j_gene: TRBJ2-5; abundance: NA; CDR3nt: TGTGCCAGCAGCTCCACAAGGACAGAGCAGGGGACCCAGTACTTC; CDR3aa: CASSSTRTEQGTQYF
d_gene: NA; v_gene: TRBV11-3; j_gene: TRBJ2-4; abundance: few; CDR3nt: TGTGCCAGCGGAACCCGGGACAAAAACATTCAGTACTTC; CDR3aa: CASGTRDKNIQYF
d_gene: NA; v_gene: TRBV6-2/TRBV6-3; j_gene: TRBJ1-5; abundance: few; CDR3nt: TGTGCCAGCAGTTATTATTCCGTACCTAGCAATCAGCCCCAGCATTTT; CDR3aa: CASSYYSVPSNQPQHF
d_gene: TRBD2; v_gene: TRBV14; j_gene: TRBJ2-1; abundance: few; CDR3nt: TGTGCCAGCAGCCGGGGAGGGGCGGAGGTCTTC; CDR3aa: CASSRGGAEVF
d_gene: TRBD2; v_gene: TRBV6-2/TRBV6-3; j_gene: TRBJ2-3; abundance: few; CDR3nt: TGTGCCAGCCTTCGGAGGGAGGGAAGAGATACGCAGTATTTT; CDR3aa: CASLRREGRDTQYF
d_gene: NA; v_gene: TRBV6-2/TRBV6-3; j_gene: TRBJ2-7; abundance: NA; CDR3nt: TGTGCCAGCACCTCGACAGGTTTCTACGAGCAGTACTTC; CDR3aa: CASTSTGFYEQYF
d_gene: TRBD2; v_gene: TRBV12-3/TRBV12-4; j_gene: TRBJ2-5; abundance: few; CDR3nt: TGTGCCAGCACCCCGGACCGATTAGGGACTAGCGGGAACCAAGAGACCCAGTACTTC; CDR3aa: CASTPDRLGTSGNQETQYF
d_gene: TRBD2; v_gene: TRBV5-1; j_gene: TRBJ2-7; abundance: NA; CDR3nt: TGCGCCAGCAGCCCGGGGGGAGCGATCTACGAGCAGTACTTC; CDR3aa: CASSPGGAIYEQYF